This T cell receptor beta chain was sequenced for a study of blood T cells in healthy people across ages. Study-wide results and limits: Any changes in expanded clonotypes were possibly confounded, as donor CMV status remained unknown.

Caucasian individuals from Russia who were healthy and aged about 6 to 95 acted as donors. V lost 0 bases and J lost 2, with 11 bases in between. The CDR3 extends over 15 amino acids. The germline CDR1 and CDR2 sequences are SGHNT and YYREEE (reference sequence). Turning to this clonotype: Its specificity is not known.

Next came a second PCR, run for about 7 to 12 cycles, which used a sample-barcoded 5' primer along with a J-beta primer mix. The template-switch adaptor was a 5' adaptor with 12 random nucleotides. It tagged each cDNA molecule. TCRdb called the 5' RACE reads again in MiXCR, with one record for every CDR3 protein. Altogether over 600,000 distinct CDR3 sequences are present, approximately 40% being singletons, with the ten largest covering 25% to 35%. The rearrangement uses TRBV5-4 and TRBJ2-5; weak D call: TRBD1 (5 bases). This TCR was sampled from an elderly man in good health. Input material: blood. DNA for the CDR3: TGTGCCAGCAGCTTGGAACAGGTCGGGCAAGAGACCCAGTACTTC. Translation gives CASSLEQVGQETQYF.